This T cell receptor beta chain was identified in a study of blood T cells in healthy people across ages. This clonotype was seen more than once but under ten times. The germline V and J ends were trimmed by 0 bases and 6 bases, with 12 bases remaining between them. CDR3 length: 15 amino acids. CDR1 LGHNA and CDR2 YNFKEQ come from the germline V gene. Primed by a sample-barcoded 5' primer and a J-beta primer mix, a second PCR proceeded for 7 to 11 cycles. Using its own MiXCR run on the 5' RACE reads, TCRdb lists one record per CDR3 protein. The sample lists approximately 1.5 million distinct CDR3 sequences; about 35% were seen once.

The chain combines TRBV4-2 with TRBJ2-1, with a possible D match to TRBD1 (6 bases). Material: blood. The receptor's source is a woman in her thirties in good health. The CDR3 is CASSQDRTGFNEQFF. The CDR3 DNA follows: TGTGCCAGCAGCCAAGATCGAACAGGGTTCAATGAGCAGTTCTTC.